This passage covers 25 T cell receptor beta chains from one sample sequenced in a study of blood T cells in healthy people across ages. A J-beta primer mix and a sample-barcoded 5' primer were used in a second PCR of roughly 6 to 11 cycles. MiXCR, run by TCRdb on the 5' RACE reads, gives a single entry per CDR3 protein. Of 600,000 to 850,000 distinct CDR3 sequences in the sample, approximately 43% are singletons; the top ten hold 20% to 25%. What was sequenced was blood. All receptors come from a woman aged 60-75 years in good health.

This clonotype was found a few times. The rearrangement links TRBV20-1 to TRBJ2-1; D unresolved. The CDR3 totals 13 residues. Germline V CDR1 and CDR2: DFQATT, SNEGSKA (reference sequence). V lost 0 bases to trimming and J lost 9 bases, with 12 bases between them. DNA of the CDR3: TGCAGTGCTAGAGATCCTAGGACCGCTGAGCAGTTCTTC. This codes for CSARDPRTAEQFF.

This sequence joins TRBV5-6 and TRBJ1-2, with D unresolved. Trimming shortened V by 4 bases and J by 0 bases, and 19 bases separated the two germline ends. CDR1 and CDR2 from the germline V gene are SGHDT and YYEEEE. The CDR3 has 17 residues. CDR3 sequence (DNA): TGTGCCAGCAGCCTAAACGGGATGCCAGGCTCTAACTATGGCTACACCTTC. Translation: CASSLNGMPGSNYGYTF.

This clonotype was picked up one time. This could be a read error, since a much larger clone is one nucleotide away. The chain combines TRBV12-3 or TRBV12-4 with TRBJ2-3; D is ambiguous. Between the trimmed V and J ends, which lost 3 bases and 0 bases, there was a span of 10 bases. This CDR3 has 15 amino acids. The CDR3 nucleotides read TGTGCCAGCAGTTTTTACGACCCTAGCACAGATACGCAGTATTTT. This codes for CASSFYDPSTDTQYF.

This clonotype was detected only a few times. The CDR3 loop reads CASSLSTSGTTDTQYF. CDR3 coding DNA: TGTGCCAGCAGCTTATCGACTAGCGGGACGACAGATACGCAGTATTTT. V usage is TRBV7-9 and J usage is TRBJ2-3, with 11 bases matching TRBD2. The CDR3 loop spans 16 amino acids. The V segment lost 2 bases and the J segment 3 bases; nucleotides outside the gene matches: 4. Looked up from germline, CDR1 is SEHNR and CDR2 is FQNEAQ (reference sequence).

V is TRBV6-6 and J is TRBJ2-3, with TRBD2 identical over 10 bases. This CDR3 contains 16 residues. Germline V gene sequence: CDR1 MNHNY, CDR2 SVGAGI (reference sequence). The ends lost 6 bases at V and 0 bases at J; junction bases unmatched: 6. The DNA of the CDR3 is TGTGCCAGCAGGCTAGCGGGGGCCTATAGCACAGATACGCAGTATTTT. Translation: CASRLAGAYSTDTQYF.

This clonotype was found many times. The chain couples TRBV24-1 to TRBJ2-1, with D possibly matching TRBD2 (6 bases). The CDR3 spans 20 residues. Germline V gene data show CDR1 as KGHDR and CDR2 as SFDVKD. The V gene lost 2 bases and the J gene lost 0 bases, with 22 bases spanning the gap. The CDR3 region is CATSDSIGVASAGSYNEQFF. The CDR3 DNA follows: TGTGCCACCAGTGATTCAATCGGGGTCGCTAGCGCTGGCTCCTACAATGAGCAGTTCTTC.

The sample holds many counts of this clonotype. The chain couples TRBV29-1 to TRBJ2-5, with D hard to call. This CDR3 spans 14 amino acids. Per the germline V gene, CDR1 is SQVTM and CDR2 is ANQGSEA. Trimming removed 1 base from V and 1 base from J, with 10 bases in between. CDR3: CSVEVGWGQETQYF. Here the CDR3 DNA reads TGCAGCGTTGAAGTCGGTTGGGGCCAAGAGACCCAGTACTTC.

The chain joins TRBV18 to TRBJ2-1; TRBD2 matches 8 bases. V shed 3 bases and J 15 bases; nucleotides not matched to a gene: 10. This CDR3 region has 13 residues. CDR1 and CDR2 (germline): KGHSH, LQKENI. CDR3 loop: CASSPGTAGGRFF. The CDR3 bases are TGTGCCAGCTCACCGGGCACCGCGGGGGGACGGTTCTTC.

About this clonotype: The junction does not match germline at one end; this may be a read error. The chain couples TRBV12-3 or TRBV12-4 to TRBJ2-3; TRBD2 matches 9 bases. The length of the CDR3 is 18 residues. CDR3 sequence reads: CASTPYTGTSNVLDTQCF. The DNA for the CDR3 is TGTGCCAGCACCCCCTACACCGGGACTAGCAACGTATTAGATACGCAGTGTTTT.

This chain uses TRBV7-2 with TRBJ2-1; D possibly corresponds to TRBD1 (6 bases). The germline V gene has CDR1 SGHTA and CDR2 FQGNSA. The V and J ends lost 5 bases and 6 bases respectively, with 11 bases between them. CDR3 size: 13 residues. CDR3 in amino acids: CASSVRQVNEQFF. Here the CDR3 DNA reads TGTGCCAGCAGCGTAAGACAGGTCAATGAGCAGTTCTTC.

V is TRBV20-1 and J is TRBJ1-5; 8 bases align to TRBD1. There are 17 residues in the CDR3. The germline V gene has CDR1 DFQATT and CDR2 SNEGSKA (reference sequence). Trimming removed 0 bases from V and 2 bases from J; junction bases left unmatched: 9. In DNA, the CDR3 is TGCAGTGCTAGAGATCTCGGCAGGGGGCCGGGCAATCAGCCCCAGCATTTT. It is translated as CSARDLGRGPGNQPQHF.

This chain connects TRBV4-2 to TRBJ2-5; 12 bases align to TRBD2. The V and J ends lost 4 bases and 11 bases, in that order; junction bases with no gene match: 11. Germline V lookup: CDR1 LGHNA, CDR2 YNFKEQ. The CDR3 has 15 residues. The DNA for the CDR3 is TGTGCCAGCAGCCCCCGACTAGCGGGAGAACATGAGCAGTACTTC. This translates into CASSPRLAGEHEQYF.

This clonotype occurred a few times. The chain uses TRBV7-3 and TRBJ1-2; 12 bases fit TRBD1. V shed 2 bases, J shed 7 bases, and the junction held 8 bases outside the gene matches. There are 16 residues in the CDR3. Germline CDR1 is SGHTA and CDR2 is FQGTGA. CDR3 sequence: CASSLGGTGGSAGYTF. CDR3 coding DNA: TGTGCCAGCAGCTTAGGAGGGACAGGGGGCTCGGCTGGCTACACCTTC.

This clonotype came up many times. V usage is TRBV27 and J usage is TRBJ1-2; perhaps TRBD1 as D (6 bases). The CDR3 length is 12 residues. The V gene lost 5 bases and the J gene lost 8 bases, with 12 bases spanning the gap. From germline, CDR1 is MNHEY and CDR2 SMNVEV (reference sequence). The CDR3 is CASSQGLGGYTF. The CDR3 DNA reads TGTGCCAGCAGTCAGGGGTTAGGAGGCTACACCTTC.

There are a few counts of this clonotype. This chain uses TRBV18 with TRBJ1-2; D perhaps matches TRBD1 (5 bases). The germline V gene encodes CDR1 KGHSH and CDR2 LQKENI. CDR3 length: 14 amino acids. V shed 2 bases and J shed 1 base, with 8 bases lying between them. CDR3 region: CASSPVGVNYGYTF. The CDR3 DNA is TGTGCCAGCTCACCAGTAGGGGTTAACTATGGCTACACCTTC.

This clonotype was seen more than once but under ten times. This rearrangement joins TRBV6-2 or TRBV6-3 to TRBJ2-4; tentatively, D is TRBD1 (6 bases). V was shortened by 4 bases and J by 2 bases, with 9 bases between the two germline ends. CDR1 is MNHEY, CDR2 SVGEGT, per germline. This CDR3 contains 14 residues. The CDR3 DNA reads as TGTGCCAGCAGTTCAGGGGCTACCAAAAACATTCAGTACTTC. As protein: CASSSGATKNIQYF.

This clonotype was found many times. This chain uses TRBV6-2 or TRBV6-3 with TRBJ2-7; D possibly matches TRBD1 or TRBD2 (5 bases each). Per the germline V gene, CDR1 is MNHEY and CDR2 is SVGEGT. The CDR3 extends over 13 amino acids. The V end was cut by 2 bases, the J end by 3 bases, with 8 bases between. The CDR3 sequence: CASSYRDDYEQYF. The CDR3 bases are TGTGCCAGCAGTTACCGGGACGACTACGAGCAGTACTTC.

This clonotype was detected ten times or more. This chain joins TRBV29-1 and TRBJ2-5, with D possibly TRBD1 on 5 matching bases. This CDR3 comprises 14 residues. V was shortened by 7 bases and J by 0 bases, with 15 bases between the two germline ends. Germline V gives CDR1 SQVTM, CDR2 ANQGSEA. The CDR3 sequence: CSADLHRNQETQYF. DNA for the CDR3: TGCAGCGCCGACCTCCACAGGAACCAAGAGACCCAGTACTTC.

The rearrangement links TRBV7-9 to TRBJ2-3, with no clear D. This CDR3 has 14 residues. CDR1 and CDR2 from the germline V gene are SEHNR and FQNEAQ (reference sequence). The ends were cut back, 2 bases at V and 6 bases at J, with 12 bases in the middle. CDR3 DNA sequence: TGTGCCAGCAGCTTACCCGACTTTGCGGATACGCAGTATTTT. It is translated as CASSLPDFADTQYF.

The V and J genes are TRBV20-1 and TRBJ2-7; 16 positions agree with TRBD2. Per the germline V gene, CDR1 is DFQATT and CDR2 is SNEGSKA (reference sequence). This CDR3 has 15 residues. With V trimmed by 2 bases and J by 5 bases, 3 bases remained unmatched. The DNA for the CDR3 is TGCAGTGCTAGAACCGGGACTAGCGGGGGGGACGAGCAGTACTTC. It encodes CSARTGTSGGDEQYF.

This clonotype showed up just a few times. The chain joins TRBV29-1 to TRBJ2-7, with unresolved D. V gave up 7 bases and J gave up 7 bases, with 14 bases separating them. CDR1 is SQVTM and CDR2 is ANQGSEA in the germline V gene. This CDR3 has 11 residues. As DNA, the CDR3 is TGCAGCGGGCAGAGTTCTCTAGAGCAGTACTTC. Encoded protein: CSGQSSLEQYF.

The V and J genes are TRBV5-1 and TRBJ2-7, with a possible D match to TRBD1 (6 bases). V was trimmed by 7 bases and J by 4 bases, leaving 12 bases between them. CDR3 size: 12 residues. Germline CDR1 is SGHRS and CDR2 is YFSETQ. This chain's CDR3 is CASEGGTYEQYF. The CDR3 region has the DNA TGCGCCAGCGAAGGGGGAACTTACGAGCAGTACTTC.

The chain carries TRBV7-3 and TRBJ2-6; the match to TRBD2 covers 7 bases. Germline lookup yields CDR1 SGHTA and CDR2 FQGTGA. V lost 1 base and J lost 0; bases outside the gene matches: 3. This CDR3 comprises 17 residues. The DNA for the CDR3 is TGTGCCAGCAGCTTAAGGGCGGGGGACTCTGGGGCCAACGTCCTGACTTTC. It translates to CASSLRAGDSGANVLTF.

J is TRBJ2-5 and V is TRBV7-2; D is perhaps TRBD1 (6 bases). CDR3 size: 15 residues. Germline CDR1 and CDR2: SGHTA and FQGNSA. V shed 6 bases and J shed 2 bases, with 16 bases lying between them. CDR3 sequence reads: CASSRLGARQETQYF. The CDR3 DNA follows: TGTGCCAGCAGTCGACTGGGGGCCCGACAAGAGACCCAGTACTTC.

Regarding this clonotype: The junction differs from germline at one of its ends, possibly a read error. The chain has TRBV29-1 and TRBJ1-5; D is undetermined. The CDR3 sequence is 13 residues long. From germline, CDR1 is SQVTM and CDR2 ANQGSEA. CDR3 sequence: CSVGFIGNQPQHF. In nucleotides, the CDR3 is TGCAGCGTGGGATTCATAGGCAACCAGCCCCAGCATTTT.